The next 28 T cell receptor beta chains were all read from a single sample in a study of T cells in Graves' hyperthyroidism and ophthalmopathy. Regions amplified from RNA transcripts were the TCR beta CDR3 regions. During a first-round RT-PCR of the TCR CDR3, the HTBI primer set was used. TCRdb used MiXCR to reprocess the multiplex PCR reads, holding one entry per CDR3 protein. The data hold under 450,000 distinct CDR3 sequences, with around 14% observed a single time. Input material: blood. Receptors originate from a woman younger than 35 with Graves' hyperthyroidism.

This clonotype was observed at least ten times. The chain is built from TRBV29-1 and TRBJ1-2; TRBD1 agrees at 8 bases. CDR3 length: 12 residues. Germline values: CDR1 SQVTM, CDR2 ANQGSEA. The trim removed 4 bases at V and 8 bases at J, leaving 6 bases unmatched. The DNA of the CDR3 is TGCAGCGTTGGTGACAGGGGCAGCGGCTACACCTTC. It translates to CSVGDRGSGYTF.

To note about this clonotype: This could be a read error, since a much larger clone is one nucleotide away. J is TRBJ1-4 and V is TRBV11-2; D is unclear. This CDR3 is 13 amino acids long. The germline V gene has CDR1 SGHAT and CDR2 FQNNGV. Trimming left V 5 bases short and J 11 bases short, with 15 bases between. The CDR3 DNA is TGTGCCAGCAGCCTTAGCCTTCAAGGGAAACTGTTTTTT. Amino acid sequence: CASSLSLQGKLFF.

This clonotype has ten or more counts. This chain joins TRBV10-3 and TRBJ1-5, with 10 bases fitting TRBD1. Germline loops: CDR1 ENHRY, CDR2 SYGVKD. The CDR3 has 12 amino acids. V dropped 11 bases and J dropped 5; count of bases not matched to a gene: 3. In DNA, the CDR3 is TGTGCCGCCGGGACAGGGGATCAGCCCCAGCATTTT. This encodes CAAGTGDQPQHF.

Many counts were recorded for this clonotype. The genes are TRBV20-1 and TRBJ1-5, with D unresolved. Germline CDR1 is DFQATT and CDR2 is SNEGSKA (reference sequence). CDR3 size: 12 residues. With 5 bases removed from V and 6 bases from J, the gap between germline ends came to 11 bases. CDR3: CSAGRVGQPQHF. As DNA, the CDR3 is TGCAGTGCTGGACGGGTGGGTCAGCCCCAGCATTTT.

Concerning this clonotype itself: A much larger clone lies one base from this, so it may be a read error. No conserved phenylalanine or tryptophan is present at the end of the CDR3, so a read error is the likely explanation. This chain uses TRBV19 with TRBJ2-7; 9 nucleotides align to TRBD1. The CDR3 spans 18 residues. With 0 bases clipped from V and 5 bases from J, the junction kept 14 bases outside the gene matches. Looked up from germline, CDR1 is LNHDA and CDR2 is SQIVND (reference sequence). DNA for the CDR3: TGTGCCAGTAGTATAGAGGTGTGGGGGACAGGGACTCGCCACGAGCAGTACCTC. This translates into CASSIEVWGTGTRHEQYL.

V is TRBV20-1 and J is TRBJ1-1; 8 bases agree with TRBD1. CDR1 and CDR2 (germline): DFQATT, SNEGSKA (reference sequence). V lost 6 bases to trimming and J lost 1 base; unmatched junction nucleotides: 7. The CDR3 consists of 14 residues. The CDR3 DNA sequence: TGCAGTGCAGAGATGGGACAGGAGAACACTGAAGCTTTCTTT. It translates to CSAEMGQENTEAFF.

The sample holds a few counts of this clonotype. This chain links TRBV5-4 with TRBJ1-2, with 8 positions matching TRBD1. This CDR3 comprises 16 residues. Germline values: CDR1 SGHNT, CDR2 YYREEE (reference sequence). V was clipped by 4 bases and J by 4 bases; unmatched bases: 12. This chain's CDR3 is CASSPTPGGVGYGYTF. The CDR3 DNA sequence: TGTGCCAGCAGCCCCACTCCAGGGGGCGTTGGCTATGGCTACACCTTC. Full variable domain (remainder filled in from reference TRBV5-4 and TRBJ1-2): ETGVTQSPTHLIKTRGQQVTLRCSSQSGHNTVSWYQQALGQGPQFIFQYYREEENGRGNFPPRFSGLQFPNYSSELNVNALELDDSALYLCASSPTPGGVGYGYTFGSGTRLTVV.

This clonotype occurred many times. This chain connects TRBV6-5 to TRBJ2-7; D call uncertain. Germline assignment: CDR1 MNHEY and CDR2 SVGAGI. This CDR3 is 12 amino acids long. Trimming took 5 bases from V and 2 from J, leaving 7 bases between them. The CDR3 loop reads CASSLPTYEQYF. The CDR3 DNA reads TGTGCCAGCAGTCTCCCGACCTACGAGCAGTACTTC.

A few counts support this clonotype. The genes are TRBV4-1 and TRBJ2-7; maybe TRBD1 (7 bases). With 0 bases removed from V and 5 bases from J, the gap between germline ends came to 11 bases. This CDR3 contains 14 residues. Per the germline V gene, CDR1 is MGHRA and CDR2 is YSYEKL. Here the CDR3 reads CASSQEPRGDEQYF. CDR3 nucleotide sequence: TGCGCCAGCAGCCAAGAACCCAGGGGGGACGAGCAGTACTTC.

In its sample, this clonotype was seen a few times. J is TRBJ1-2 and V is TRBV5-4; possible D gene TRBD1, 6 bases. V lost 4 bases and J 0 bases, leaving 13 bases between the germline ends. The CDR3 has 15 amino acids. CDR1 is SGHNT, CDR2 YYREEE, per germline (reference sequence). CDR3 in DNA: TGTGCCAGCAGCGGAGGGACAAGCGCTAACTATGGCTACACCTTC. Its translation: CASSGGTSANYGYTF.

This clonotype appeared a few times. The chain couples TRBV6-1 to TRBJ2-7, with 7 positions matching TRBD1. The CDR3 is 13 residues long. CDR1 MNHNS and CDR2 SASEGT come from the germline V gene. V was pared by 10 bases and J by 5 bases, with 11 bases of the junction left unmatched. CDR3 DNA: TGTGCCACTACACCACAGGGGATCGACGAGCAGTACTTC. This sequence encodes CATTPQGIDEQYF.

This clonotype showed up many times. The chain links TRBV12-3 or TRBV12-4 to TRBJ2-2, with TRBD2 matching 9 bases. This CDR3 contains 17 residues. The V segment lost 5 bases and the J segment 5 bases; nucleotides outside the gene matches: 12. The CDR3 DNA reads TGTGCCAGCAGTCCCTGGATACTAGCGGGTCCGACCGGGGAGCTGTTTTTT. Translation: CASSPWILAGPTGELFF.

This clonotype was counted at least ten times. This chain connects TRBV20-1 to TRBJ2-7; 8 bases are a match to TRBD2. CDR3 length equals 12 residues. CDR1 is DFQATT, CDR2 SNEGSKA, per germline (reference sequence). Losses at the gene ends were 6 bases for V and 6 bases for J; bases not matched to a gene: 7. CDR3 region: CSAYTSGGEQYF. The CDR3 DNA is TGCAGTGCGTATACTAGCGGAGGCGAGCAGTACTTC.

In its sample, this clonotype was seen many times. This rearrangement joins TRBV18 to TRBJ2-5; 11 positions match TRBD1. Trimming took 3 bases from V and 2 from J; bases not matched to a gene: 2. The CDR3 extends over 15 amino acids. Germline loops: CDR1 KGHSH, CDR2 LQKENI. CDR3 sequence (DNA): TGTGCCAGCTCACCCGGGACAGGGGGACAAGAGACCCAGTACTTC. It is translated as CASSPGTGGQETQYF.

This chain joins TRBV4-2 and TRBJ1-2; 7 positions agree with TRBD1. Germline assignment: CDR1 LGHNA and CDR2 YNFKEQ. Trimming removed 0 bases from V and 4 bases from J; junction bases left unmatched: 5. The CDR3 extends over 15 amino acids. CDR3 residues: CASSQEQGTSYGYTF. CDR3 sequence (DNA): TGTGCCAGCAGCCAAGAACAGGGGACTTCCTATGGCTACACCTTC.

As concerns this clonotype: Relative to the germline gene, one junction end is altered; a read error may explain this. The chain links TRBV10-3 to TRBJ2-1, with D maybe TRBD2 (5 bases). CDR1 is ENHRY, CDR2 SYGVKD, per germline. The CDR3 loop spans 11 amino acids. In DNA, the CDR3 is TGTGCCATCCGTGAGTCGGGGGAGCAGTTCTTC. Its protein product is CAIRESGEQFF.

This clonotype was counted only a few times. The rearrangement links TRBV15 to TRBJ2-1; D gene unclear. Trimming removed 2 bases at V and 8 bases at J, with 10 bases between. This CDR3 comprises 13 residues. Germline CDR1 LNHNV, CDR2 YYDKDF (reference sequence). The CDR3 sequence is CATSRPRPDEQFF. The CDR3 bases are TGTGCCACCAGCAGACCCCGCCCCGATGAGCAGTTCTTC.

On this clonotype: This may arise from a read error, as a much more abundant clone is one base away. The chain couples TRBV12-3 or TRBV12-4 to TRBJ2-1; D ambiguous. With 2 bases removed from V and 6 bases from J, the gap between germline ends came to 8 bases. CDR3 size: 13 residues. Written as DNA, the CDR3 is TGTGCCAGCAGTTTAAGGGCTAGCAATGAGCAGTTCTTC. As protein: CASSLRASNEQFF.

This clonotype was recorded many times. DNA of the CDR3: TGTGCCAGCACCCACCAGGGTTATGGCTACACCTTC. The encoded protein is CASTHQGYGYTF. The chain links TRBV28 to TRBJ1-2, with TRBD1 as a possible D gene (5 bases). CDR1 and CDR2 from the germline V gene are MDHEN and SYDVKM. V lost 7 bases and J lost 5, with 11 bases in between. CDR3 length equals 12 residues.

As for this clonotype: Mismatch with germline at one junction end may stem from a read error. This chain joins TRBV5-1 and TRBJ2-2, with a possible D match to TRBD1 (6 bases). CDR1 is SGHRS and CDR2 is YFSETQ in the germline V gene. This CDR3 has 15 amino acids. CDR3 bases: TGCGCCGGCAGCTTGGGGGCTATTAACACCGGGGAGCTGTTTTTT. The encoded protein is CAGSLGAINTGELFF.

This clonotype was picked up many times. V gene TRBV20-1 combines with J gene TRBJ2-3; TRBD2 matches at 8 bases. Losses at the gene ends were 6 bases for V and 4 bases for J; bases not matched to a gene: 12. The germline V gene encodes CDR1 DFQATT and CDR2 SNEGSKA (reference sequence). This CDR3 comprises 15 residues. The CDR3: CSARFIERESDTQYF. The CDR3 DNA is TGCAGTGCACGCTTTATCGAGCGGGAGTCAGATACGCAGTATTTT.

This clonotype occurred many times. The gene calls are TRBV30 and TRBJ2-1, with D possibly being TRBD1 or TRBD2 (5 bases each). The V and J ends lost 1 base and 8 bases respectively, with 18 bases between them. The CDR3 totals 15 residues. CDR1 is GTSNPN, CDR2 SVGIG, per germline (reference sequence). The CDR3 sequence is CAWSAGRKHGDEQFF. CDR3 sequence (DNA): TGTGCCTGGAGTGCGGGACGCAAGCACGGCGATGAGCAGTTCTTC. The whole variable domain, remainder taken from reference TRBV30 and TRBJ2-1, is SQTIHQWPATLVQPVGSPLSLECTVEGTSNPNLYWYRQAAGRGLQLLFYSVGIGQISSEVPQNLSASRPQDRQFILSSKKLLLSDSGFYLCAWSAGRKHGDEQFFGPGTRLTVL.

This clonotype was found many times. The gene calls are TRBV27 and TRBJ1-2, with D possibly matching TRBD1 (5 bases). The CDR3 has 17 amino acids. V dropped 5 bases and J dropped 3 bases, with 22 bases sitting between them. The germline CDR1 and CDR2 sequences are MNHEY and SMNVEV (reference sequence). The CDR3 is CASSGRVGVTGDYGYTF. CDR3 nucleotides: TGTGCCAGCAGTGGTAGGGTGGGGGTGACCGGGGACTATGGCTACACCTTC.

This clonotype has more than one count but fewer than ten. The chain joins TRBV27 to TRBJ2-2, with a weak D call TRBD2 (7 bases). The CDR3 length is 18 residues. Deletions cut 3 bases from V and 1 base from J, with 18 bases between. Germline CDR1 and CDR2: MNHEY and SMNVEV (reference sequence). In DNA form, the CDR3 reads TGTGCCAGCAGTTTTTCCGGGGGGCTGGCCTTGAACACCGGGGAGCTGTTTTTT. Translated: CASSFSGGLALNTGELFF.

This clonotype was detected many times. The V and J genes are TRBV2 and TRBJ2-3; 15 bases are shared with TRBD2. The CDR3 sequence is 13 residues long. Germline lookup yields CDR1 SNHLY and CDR2 FYNNEI. V trimming: 8 bases; J trimming: 6 bases; junction bases outside the gene matches: 0. CDR3 coding DNA: TGTGCCAGCGGGACTAGCGGGGGGGATACGCAGTATTTT. It codes for CASGTSGGDTQYF. The full variable domain, in which reference TRBV2 and TRBJ2-3 provide the parts outside the CDR3, is EPEVTQTPSHQVTQMGQEVILRCVPISNHLYFYWYRQILGQKVEFLVSFYNNEISEKSEIFDDQFSVERPDGSNFTLKIRSTKLEDSAMYFCASGTSGGDTQYFGPGTRLTVL.

The gene calls are TRBV19 and TRBJ2-7; TRBD2 is a possible D gene (5 bases). CDR3 size: 13 residues. Per germline, CDR1 LNHDA and CDR2 SQIVND (reference sequence). With 5 bases removed from V and 3 bases from J, the gap between germline ends came to 11 bases. CDR3 in DNA: TGTGCCAGTAGTGATTCGGGGTACTACGAGCAGTACTTC. Protein product: CASSDSGYYEQYF.

This clonotype has only a few counts. This rearrangement joins TRBV4-1 to TRBJ2-2; 7 nucleotides agree with TRBD1. The CDR3 is 15 residues long. The germline CDR1 and CDR2 sequences are MGHRA and YSYEKL. Trimming at V came to 6 bases and at J to 0 bases, leaving 4 bases not matched to a gene. CDR3 protein: CASSQTGANTGELFF. For the CDR3, the DNA is TGCGCCAGCAGTCAAACAGGGGCGAACACCGGGGAGCTGTTTTTT.

The V gene is TRBV9, the J gene TRBJ1-6; 8 nucleotides match TRBD1. Trimming cost V 3 bases and J 10 bases; bases outside gene matches: 9. CDR1 is SGDLS, CDR2 YYNGEE, per germline. The CDR3 is 15 amino acids. CDR3 region: CASSAGGTGRSPLHF. The CDR3 nucleotides read TGTGCCAGCAGCGCGGGGGGGACAGGAAGGTCACCCCTCCACTTT. Full variable domain (missing parts from reference TRBV9 and TRBJ1-6): DSGVTQTPKHLITATGQRVTLRCSPRSGDLSVYWYQQSLDQGLQFLIQYYNGEERAKGNILERFSAQQFPDLHSELNLSSLELGDSALYFCASSAGGTGRSPLHFGNGTRLTVT.